Below, 13 T cell receptor beta chains from the same sample are listed, as sequenced in a study of T cells in Graves' hyperthyroidism and ophthalmopathy. The CDR3 regions of TCR beta were amplified from RNA transcripts. The study used the HTBI primer set for a first-round RT-PCR of the TCR CDR3. TCRdb reprocessed the multiplex PCR reads via MiXCR and lists one record per CDR3 protein. The table records 600,000 or so distinct CDR3 sequences, around 13% of them present only once. Sequencing was carried out using blood. The receptors were gathered from a woman aged 45-65 years with Graves' ophthalmopathy.

This clonotype was counted many times. The DNA of the CDR3 is TGTGCCAGCAAGTCGGTAGCGGGAGGGCCAACGAACGAGCAGTACTTC. Residues: CASKSVAGGPTNEQYF. The chain joins TRBV7-2 to TRBJ2-7, with 11 bases that match TRBD2. The germline CDR1 and CDR2 sequences are SGHTA and FQGNSA. The CDR3 covers 16 residues. V dropped 7 bases and J dropped 5; count of bases not matched to a gene: 13.

This clonotype occurred many times. CDR3 bases: TGTGCCAGCAGGAGAGGAGGGAGGGCCGTCGGGGAGCTGTTTTTT. Translating it yields CASRRGGRAVGELFF. The gene calls are TRBV28 and TRBJ2-2; 7 nucleotides line up with TRBD2. The CDR3 is 15 amino acids. The germline CDR1 and CDR2 sequences are MDHEN and SYDVKM. Trimming cost V 6 bases and J 7 bases; bases outside gene matches: 11.

This clonotype appeared a few times. The chain combines TRBV14 with TRBJ1-1, with TRBD1 as a possible D gene (5 bases). Trimming stripped 3 bases from V and 5 bases from J, with 13 bases between. Germline CDR1 and CDR2: SGHDN and FVKESK. CDR3 length: 14 residues. CDR3 region: CASSHSGRGTEAFF. The DNA of the CDR3 is TGTGCCAGCAGCCATTCGGGTCGGGGGACTGAAGCTTTCTTT. The whole variable domain, filled in from reference TRBV14 and TRBJ1-1, reads EAGVTQFPSHSVIEKGQTVTLRCDPISGHDNLYWYRRVMGKEIKFLLHFVKESKQDESGMPNNRFLAERTGGTYSTLKVQPAELEDSGVYFCASSHSGRGTEAFFGQGTRLTVV.

This clonotype showed up many times. CDR3 sequence (DNA): TGTGCCAGCAGCTTGGGTAGCGGGAGGGCAACCACAGATACGCAGTATTTT. Protein: CASSLGSGRATTDTQYF. The chain combines TRBV11-3 with TRBJ2-3, with TRBD2 identical over 11 bases. CDR1 and CDR2 (germline): SGHNT, YENEEA. The CDR3 consists of 17 residues. V shed 3 bases and J 2 bases; nucleotides not matched to a gene: 7.

This clonotype was seen more than once but under ten times. The chain recombines TRBV7-9 with TRBJ2-5, with TRBD2 matching over 15 bases. The CDR3 extends over 16 amino acids. The germline CDR1 and CDR2 sequences are SEHNR and FQNEAQ (reference sequence). J lost 5 bases, V lost 6 bases, and 7 bases had no gene match. CDR3 loop: CASRQGTSGRWETQYF. CDR3 in DNA: TGTGCCAGCAGGCAAGGGACTAGCGGGAGGTGGGAGACCCAGTACTTC.

This clonotype was recorded many times. The CDR3 DNA reads TGTGCCAGCAGTTACTCGGTACTAGCGGGCTATGAGCAGTTCTTC. The encoded protein is CASSYSVLAGYEQFF. V usage is TRBV6-2 or TRBV6-3 and J usage is TRBJ2-1; 9 nucleotides line up with TRBD2. Germline V gene data show CDR1 as MNHEY and CDR2 as SVGEGT. The CDR3 contains 15 residues. The junction had 5 bases not matched to a gene; V was cut back by 0 bases and J by 8 bases.

This clonotype was detected ten times or more. This chain uses TRBV12-5 with TRBJ2-7, with D perhaps given as TRBD1 or TRBD2 (5 bases each). The CDR3 contains 18 residues. V dropped 0 bases and J dropped 0 bases, with 18 bases sitting between them. Germline values: CDR1 LGHNT, CDR2 FRNRAP. The CDR3 loop is CASGLVGGTDGISYEQYF. DNA for the CDR3: TGTGCTAGTGGTTTGGTTGGGGGAACGGACGGGATCTCCTACGAGCAGTACTTC.

The chain carries TRBV11-3 and TRBJ2-7, with 11 bases aligning to TRBD1. CDR1 is SGHNT, CDR2 YENEEA, per germline. The CDR3 length is 15 residues. Trimming at V came to 8 bases and at J to 3 bases, leaving 9 bases not matched to a gene. CDR3 in amino acids: CASGQRTGGVYEQYF. DNA for the CDR3: TGTGCCAGCGGCCAGCGGACAGGGGGCGTCTACGAGCAGTACTTC.

This clonotype was picked up many times. The J gene is TRBJ2-5, the V gene TRBV7-9, with no clear D. CDR3 size: 14 residues. Trimming cost V 2 bases and J 0 bases, with 7 bases left between them. Per the germline V gene, CDR1 is SEHNR and CDR2 is FQNEAQ (reference sequence). The CDR3 bases are TGTGCCAGCAGCTTAAGTCGCTACCAAGAGACCCAGTACTTC. Protein: CASSLSRYQETQYF.

The chain joins TRBV19 to TRBJ2-4; 12 bases map to TRBD2. There are 15 residues in the CDR3. V lost 3 bases to trimming and J lost 8 bases; unmatched junction nucleotides: 5. Looked up from germline, CDR1 is LNHDA and CDR2 is SQIVND (reference sequence). Here the CDR3 DNA reads TGTGCCAGTAGTATGACTAGCGGGAGTCTGGACATTCAGTACTTC. It encodes CASSMTSGSLDIQYF.

The chain couples TRBV12-3 or TRBV12-4 to TRBJ2-2; 9 bases are a match to TRBD1. The CDR3 is 13 residues long. V gave up 6 bases and J gave up 8 bases; unmatched junction bases: 4. Here the CDR3 DNA reads TGTGCCAGCAGGGACAGGGGTGGTGGGGAGCTGTTTTTT. As protein: CASRDRGGGELFF.

This clonotype was counted at least ten times. The J gene is TRBJ2-7, the V gene TRBV13; 7 bases are shared with TRBD1. Germline V gene data show CDR1 as PRHDT and CDR2 as FYEKMQ (reference sequence). V shed 3 bases and J 6 bases; nucleotides not matched to a gene: 2. The CDR3 has 12 amino acids. The CDR3 is CASSLAGGEQYF. Here the CDR3 DNA reads TGTGCCAGCAGCTTGGCAGGGGGCGAGCAGTACTTC.

The chain carries TRBV18 and TRBJ1-6, with TRBD1 as a possible D gene (6 bases). Trimming stripped 2 bases from V and 13 bases from J, with 15 bases between. CDR3 length: 14 amino acids. Germline CDR1 KGHSH, CDR2 LQKENI. This chain's CDR3 is CASSPRTEAEPLHF. DNA of the CDR3: TGTGCCAGCTCACCAAGGACAGAAGCGGAGCCCCTCCACTTT.